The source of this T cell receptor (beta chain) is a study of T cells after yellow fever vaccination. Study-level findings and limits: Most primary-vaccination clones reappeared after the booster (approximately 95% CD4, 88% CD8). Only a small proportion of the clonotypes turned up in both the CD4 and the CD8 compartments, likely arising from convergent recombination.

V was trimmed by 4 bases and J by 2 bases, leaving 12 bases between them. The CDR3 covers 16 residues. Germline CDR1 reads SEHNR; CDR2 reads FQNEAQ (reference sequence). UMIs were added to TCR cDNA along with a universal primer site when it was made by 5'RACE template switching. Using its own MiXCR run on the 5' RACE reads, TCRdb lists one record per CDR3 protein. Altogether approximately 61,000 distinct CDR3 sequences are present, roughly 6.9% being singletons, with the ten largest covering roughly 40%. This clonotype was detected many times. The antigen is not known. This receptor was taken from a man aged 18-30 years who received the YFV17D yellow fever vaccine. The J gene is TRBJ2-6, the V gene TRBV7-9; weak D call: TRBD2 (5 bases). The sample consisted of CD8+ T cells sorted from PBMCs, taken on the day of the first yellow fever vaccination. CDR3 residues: CASSSPTRAGANVLTF. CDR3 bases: TGTGCCAGCAGCTCCCCCACTAGAGCTGGGGCCAACGTCCTGACTTTC.